These 27 T cell receptor beta chains originate from one sample sequenced in a study of blood T cell repertoires in COVID-19. The protocol was immunoSEQ multiplex PCR, while the TCRdb copy is restricted to in-frame clones and leaves out a portion. The table shows some 70,000 clones, with 81% occurring only once. Sequenced input: peripheral blood. All receptors come from a woman between 70 and 85 years old with acute or convalescent COVID-19.

This clone was detected only once. This chain connects TRBV3-1 (or the pseudogene TRBV3-2) to TRBJ1-1, with no clear D. V lost 5 bases, J lost 5 bases, and 12 bases lay in between. Germline assignment: CDR1 LGHDT and CDR2 YNNKEL (reference sequence). CDR3 length: 13 residues. The chain's CDR3 is CASSGLSGTEAFF. CDR3 sequence (DNA): TGTGCCAGCAGCGGACTCTCGGGGACTGAAGCTTTCTTT.

The V and J genes are TRBV21-1 and TRBJ2-3; whether TRBD2, the table's D call, matches the DNA was not checked. TRBV21-1 is a known pseudogene. This CDR3 has 17 amino acids. Written as DNA, the CDR3 is TGTGCCAGCAGCAGTCCCCCTCCGCGGGGGGACACAGATACGCAGTATTTT. Amino acids: CASSSPPPRGDTDTQYF.

The gene calls are TRBV28 and TRBJ2-5, with 8 bases fitting TRBD2. Germline CDR1 reads MDHEN; CDR2 reads SYDVKM. The CDR3 spans 14 residues. J gave up 5 bases and V 3 bases, and 5 bases lay outside the gene matches. The CDR3 loop reads CASSFERGRETQYF. As DNA, the CDR3 is TGTGCCAGCAGTTTCGAGCGGGGGAGGGAGACCCAGTACTTC.

This chain links TRBV12-3 or TRBV12-4 with TRBJ1-3; weak D call: TRBD1 (5 bases). Trimming left V 5 bases short and J 7 bases short, with 9 bases between. The CDR3 contains 12 residues. CDR3 in amino acids: CASSLGGNTIYF. The CDR3 coding sequence is TGTGCCAGCAGTCTGGGGGGGAACACCATATATTTT.

This rearrangement joins TRBV29-1 to TRBJ2-1, with a weak D call TRBD2 (7 bases). V lost 5 bases and J lost 2, with 16 bases in between. CDR3 length: 15 amino acids. Germline V gene sequence: CDR1 SQVTM, CDR2 ANQGSEA. CDR3 sequence: CSVPGGGSAYNEQFF. The CDR3 region has the DNA TGCAGCGTTCCCGGCGGGGGCTCAGCCTACAATGAGCAGTTCTTC.

This clone was seen more than once but under ten times. The V and J genes are TRBV11-2 and TRBJ2-2, with D tentatively TRBD1 (6 bases). CDR1 is SGHAT and CDR2 is FQNNGV in the germline V gene. The CDR3 is 13 amino acids. Between the trimmed V and J ends, which lost 6 bases and 6 bases, there was a span of 11 bases. The CDR3 reads CASRPGAAGELFF. The CDR3 DNA sequence: TGTGCCAGCAGGCCAGGGGCGGCCGGGGAGCTGTTTTTT.

This clone was picked up a small number of times. The chain has TRBV10-1 and TRBJ1-2; D is possibly TRBD1 (5 bases). The length of the CDR3 is 14 residues. Trimming took off 0 bases at V and 13 bases at J, with 18 bases between the two ends. Looked up from germline, CDR1 is WNHNN and CDR2 is SYGVQD (reference sequence). This chain's CDR3 is CASSESSGVNGITF. The CDR3 nucleotides are TGCGCCAGCAGTGAGTCGTCGGGGGTAAACGGAATCACCTTC.

This clone was found once. The V call is TRBV7-9, the J call TRBJ2-6; D might be TRBD1 (5 bases). Germline V gene sequence: CDR1 SEHNR, CDR2 FQNEAQ (reference sequence). V gave up 3 bases and J gave up 4 bases, with 10 bases separating them. This CDR3 has 15 residues. The CDR3 sequence: CASSFGALGANVLTF. The CDR3 DNA reads TGTGCCAGCAGCTTTGGGGCTCTGGGGGCCAACGTCCTGACTTTC.

For this clone: The junction differs from germline at one of its ends, possibly a read error. The V gene is TRBV7-9, the J gene TRBJ1-3, with D unclear. From germline, CDR1 is SEHNR and CDR2 FQNEAQ (reference sequence). The CDR3 consists of 11 residues. The CDR3 DNA reads as TGCGCCAGCAGCGTCGTAAACACCATATATTTT. Amino acid sequence: CASSVVNTIYF. The whole variable domain, remainder taken from reference TRBV7-9 and TRBJ1-3, is DTGVSQNPRHKITKRGQNVTFRCDPISEHNRLYWYRQTLGQGPEFLTYFQNEAQLEKSRLLSDRFSAERPKGSFSTLEIQRTEQGDSAMYLCASSVVNTIYFGEGSWLTVV.

This clone was counted once. The genes are TRBV5-4 and TRBJ2-7; D might be TRBD2 (5 bases). The V end was cut by 2 bases, the J end by 5 bases, with 20 bases between. The CDR3 is made up of 16 amino acids. Per germline, CDR1 SGHNT and CDR2 YYREEE (reference sequence). DNA of the CDR3: TGTGCCAGCAGCTTTAAAGGAGGACCTCGTAGGCACGAGCAGTACTTC. Protein product: CASSFKGGPRRHEQYF.

The chain has TRBV10-3 and TRBJ1-1, with 7 bases fitting TRBD1. The V gene's germline CDR1 is ENHRY and CDR2 SYGVKD. CDR3 size: 16 residues. J was trimmed by 3 bases and V by 0 bases; bases with no gene match: 7. CDR3 sequence reads: CAISESQGDGYTEAFF. The DNA of the CDR3 is TGTGCCATCAGTGAGTCTCAGGGGGACGGTTACACTGAAGCTTTCTTT.

The rearrangement links TRBV10-3 to TRBJ1-5, with D maybe TRBD1 (6 bases). The CDR3 length is 14 residues. CDR1 is ENHRY and CDR2 is SYGVKD in the germline V gene. V gave up 5 bases and J gave up 6 bases, with 14 bases separating them. This CDR3 is CAISPQGKGQPQHF. The CDR3 region has the DNA TGTGCCATCAGTCCTCAGGGGAAAGGTCAGCCCCAGCATTTT.

J is TRBJ2-2 and V is TRBV6-1, with 7 bases fitting TRBD2. Losses at the gene ends were 2 bases for V and 1 base for J; bases not matched to a gene: 4. Germline assignment: CDR1 MNHNS and CDR2 SASEGT. The CDR3 consists of 16 residues. CDR3 amino acids: CASSESGGRNTGELFF. Written as DNA, the CDR3 is TGTGCCAGCAGTGAATCCGGGGGGAGGAACACCGGGGAGCTGTTTTTT.

CDR3 protein: CASSLDLGAYNEQFF. The CDR3 bases are TGTGCCAGCAGCTTGGATCTGGGAGCCTACAATGAGCAGTTCTTC. J is TRBJ2-1 and V is TRBV5-8; a weak D match, TRBD2 (5 bases). V was pared by 0 bases and J by 2 bases, with 9 bases between. The V gene's germline CDR1 is SGHTS and CDR2 YDEGEE. The CDR3 is 15 amino acids. The whole variable domain, remainder taken from reference TRBV5-8 and TRBJ2-1, is EAGVTQSPTHLIKTRGQQATLRCSPISGHTSVYWYQQALGLGLQFLLWYDEGEERNRGNFPPRFSGRQFPNYSSELNVNALELEDSALYLCASSLDLGAYNEQFFGPGTRLTVL.

The chain joins TRBV6-5 to TRBJ1-2, with a tentative D call TRBD1 (5 bases). Per germline, CDR1 MNHEY and CDR2 SVGAGI. V lost 6 bases, J lost 2 bases, and 13 bases lay in between. CDR3 length: 14 residues. CDR3 sequence: CASRGHARNYGYTF. Here the CDR3 DNA reads TGTGCCAGCAGAGGACACGCGAGGAACTATGGCTACACCTTC.

The V and J genes are TRBV19 and TRBJ2-1; D might be TRBD2 (5 bases). Germline lookup yields CDR1 LNHDA and CDR2 SQIVND (reference sequence). The CDR3 runs 16 residues. Trimming pared 3 bases from V and 3 bases from J, leaving 15 bases between. The CDR3 nucleotides read TGTGCCAGTAGTATCTTCGGTGACGGGGACTACAATGAGCAGTTCTTC. This codes for CASSIFGDGDYNEQFF. Based on the CDR3 plus reference TRBV19 and TRBJ2-1, the full variable domain is DGGITQSPKYLFRKEGQNVTLSCEQNLNHDAMYWYRQDPGQGLRLIYYSQIVNDFQKGDIAEGYSVSREKKESFPLTVTSAQKNPTAFYLCASSIFGDGDYNEQFFGPGTRLTVL.

This clone came up a few times. This chain connects TRBV12-3 or TRBV12-4 to TRBJ2-7; D perhaps matches TRBD2 (5 bases). The CDR3 runs 12 residues. V lost 6 bases and J lost 9, with 15 bases in between. CDR3 sequence: CASSQGEGRQYF. The DNA for the CDR3 is TGTGCCAGCAGCCAAGGCGAAGGGAGGCAGTACTTC.

This chain links TRBV27 with TRBJ2-1; TRBD2 matches 15 bases. Losses at the gene ends were 8 bases for V and 16 bases for J; bases not matched to a gene: 9. Germline V lookup: CDR1 MNHEY, CDR2 SMNVEV (reference sequence). The CDR3 is made up of 13 amino acids. The CDR3 sequence: CASAGLAGGQCFF. The CDR3 DNA is TGTGCCAGCGCGGGACTAGCGGGGGGTCAATGCTTCTTC.

J is TRBJ2-5 and V is TRBV7-8; the match to TRBD2 covers 10 bases. Germline values: CDR1 SGHVS, CDR2 FQNEAQ. This CDR3 comprises 18 residues. The V and J ends lost 1 base and 5 bases, in that order; junction bases with no gene match: 13. CDR3 DNA sequence: TGTGCCAGCAGCTTAGGTCCCGTCTCGGGACTAGCGAGCGAGACCCAGTACTTC. Residues: CASSLGPVSGLASETQYF.

This sequence joins TRBV28 and TRBJ1-5; D remains ambiguous. The V end lost 2 bases, the J end lost 3 bases, and 8 bases lay between the germline ends. Germline CDR1 MDHEN, CDR2 SYDVKM. The CDR3 has 14 amino acids. CDR3 sequence: CASSLAGNNQPQHF. The CDR3 coding sequence is TGTGCCAGCAGTTTAGCGGGGAACAATCAGCCCCAGCATTTT.

The rearrangement uses TRBV28 and TRBJ2-5; D may be TRBD2 (7 bases). The V end was cut by 6 bases, the J end by 1 base, with 21 bases between. Germline CDR1 MDHEN, CDR2 SYDVKM. The CDR3 contains 17 residues. CDR3 protein: CASSTPRGGRPQETQYF. CDR3 nucleotide sequence: TGTGCCAGCAGCACCCCTAGGGGGGGCAGGCCCCAAGAGACCCAGTACTTC.

CDR3 sequence: CASERSSSLSGEQFF. CDR3 nucleotides: TGTGCCAGCGAAAGGAGTAGCTCTTTATCTGGGGAGCAGTTCTTC. The rearrangement links TRBV21-1 to TRBJ2-1; the D call TRBD2 from the table was never checked on the DNA. TRBV21-1 corresponds to a pseudogene. The CDR3 runs to 15 residues.

This chain joins TRBV5-1 and TRBJ1-6; D call uncertain. Germline CDR1 reads SGHRS; CDR2 reads YFSETQ. The CDR3 consists of 15 residues. With 2 bases removed from V and 10 bases from J, the gap between germline ends came to 16 bases. CDR3 loop: CASSFLPGTGSPLHF. CDR3 in DNA: TGCGCCAGCAGCTTCCTCCCGGGAACTGGGTCACCCCTCCACTTT.

The rearrangement links TRBV7-8 to TRBJ2-3; weak D call: TRBD2 (6 bases). Germline V CDR1 and CDR2: SGHVS, FQNEAQ. The CDR3 has 16 residues. V lost 1 base and J 7 bases, leaving 18 bases between the germline ends. CDR3 DNA sequence: TGTGCCAGCAGCTTAGGTCGCGGGATCGGACCTTATACGCAGTATTTT. Translated, it gives CASSLGRGIGPYTQYF.

V usage is TRBV12-3 or TRBV12-4 and J usage is TRBJ2-1; D uncertain. The length of the CDR3 is 12 residues. V was clipped by 7 bases and J by 3 bases, with 7 bases between them. Here the CDR3 DNA reads TGTGCCAGCAAGAGATACTACAATGAGCAGTTCTTC. It encodes CASKRYYNEQFF.

This chain links TRBV28 with TRBJ1-3, with TRBD1 as a possible D gene (5 bases). From germline, CDR1 is MDHEN and CDR2 SYDVKM. The CDR3 extends over 14 amino acids. V was pared by 8 bases and J by 0 bases, with 11 bases between. CDR3 sequence reads: CASLTGISGNTIYF. CDR3 nucleotide sequence: TGTGCCAGCCTCACAGGTATCTCTGGAAACACCATATATTTT.

The CDR3 DNA reads TGCGCCAGCAGGAGGGGAGGAGGGGAAGAGACCCAGTACTTC. Translation: CASRRGGGEETQYF. The chain couples TRBV10-2 to TRBJ2-5; D might be TRBD2 (6 bases). The CDR3 runs to 14 residues. Germline assignment: CDR1 WSHSY and CDR2 SAAADI. V shed 6 bases and J shed 3 bases, with 14 bases lying between them.